The clone carrying this T cell receptor (beta chain) was seen once. The CDR3 sequence is 15 residues long. Germline values: CDR1 MNHEY, CDR2 SMNVEV (reference sequence). V trimming: 7 bases; J trimming: 2 bases; junction bases outside the gene matches: 6. In the authors' methods: Quantification of nucleated cells was approximated via reference gene primer amplification. Sequencing was performed with immunoSEQ multiplex PCR; in TCRdb, only in-frame clones are kept and a portion is missing. For V, J and clone size, that table is used; D and trimming come from the DNA. This table has about 200,000 clones, roughly 87% appearing once. The sample is drawn from a study of blood T cell repertoires in COVID-19. Study as a whole: Acute and convalescent COVID-19 specimens originated in the United States, Italy and Spain. In each case, the material was cDNA or gDNA derived from T cells, B-cell-depleted T cells, or PBMCs.

Source material: peripheral blood. This receptor was obtained from a man in his sixties with active or convalescent COVID-19. J is TRBJ1-5 and V is TRBV27, with 9 bases aligning to TRBD1. The CDR3 sequence: CASNTGGRGNQPQHF. The CDR3 nucleotides are TGTGCCAGCAACACAGGGGGCCGCGGCAATCAGCCCCAGCATTTT.